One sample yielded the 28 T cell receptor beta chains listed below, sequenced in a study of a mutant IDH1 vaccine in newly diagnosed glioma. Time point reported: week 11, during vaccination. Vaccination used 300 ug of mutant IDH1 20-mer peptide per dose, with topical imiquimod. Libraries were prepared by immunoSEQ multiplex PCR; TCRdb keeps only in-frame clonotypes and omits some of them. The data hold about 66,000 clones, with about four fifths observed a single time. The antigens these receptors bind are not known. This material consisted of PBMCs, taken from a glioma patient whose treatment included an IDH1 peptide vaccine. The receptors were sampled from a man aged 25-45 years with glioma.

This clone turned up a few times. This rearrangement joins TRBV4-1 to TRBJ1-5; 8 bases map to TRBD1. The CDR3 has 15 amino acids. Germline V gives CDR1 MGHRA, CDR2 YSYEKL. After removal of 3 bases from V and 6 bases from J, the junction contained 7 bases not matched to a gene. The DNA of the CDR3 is TGCGCCAGCAGCCAGGGACAGGCCCTTAGTCAGCCCCAGCATTTT. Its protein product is CASSQGQALSQPQHF.

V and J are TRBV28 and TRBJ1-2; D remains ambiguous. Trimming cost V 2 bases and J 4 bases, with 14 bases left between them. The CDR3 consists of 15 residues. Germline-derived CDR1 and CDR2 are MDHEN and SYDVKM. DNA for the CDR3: TGTGCCAGCAGTTTAAGGGCAGGAGGTATCTATGGCTACACCTTC. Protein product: CASSLRAGGIYGYTF.

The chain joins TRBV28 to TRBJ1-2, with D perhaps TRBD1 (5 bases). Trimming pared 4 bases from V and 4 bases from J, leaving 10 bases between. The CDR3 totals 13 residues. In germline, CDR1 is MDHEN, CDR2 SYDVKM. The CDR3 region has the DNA TGTGCCAGCAGTTCCCAGGGAATCTATGGCTACACCTTC. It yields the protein CASSSQGIYGYTF.

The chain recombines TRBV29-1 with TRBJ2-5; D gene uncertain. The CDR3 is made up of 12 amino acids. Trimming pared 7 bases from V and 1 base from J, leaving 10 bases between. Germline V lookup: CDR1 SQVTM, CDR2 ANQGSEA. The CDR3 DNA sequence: TGCAGCGCCCAACAGTCCCAAGAGACCCAGTACTTC. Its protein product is CSAQQSQETQYF.

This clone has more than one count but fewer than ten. CDR3 residues: CASSFSLAGSNEQFF. The DNA of the CDR3 is TGCGCCAGCAGCTTCAGTCTAGCGGGCAGCAATGAGCAGTTCTTC. The chain recombines TRBV5-1 with TRBJ2-1; 8 bases agree with TRBD2. CDR3 length equals 15 residues. CDR1 is SGHRS, CDR2 YFSETQ, per germline. The V and J ends lost 2 bases and 6 bases, in that order; junction bases with no gene match: 7.

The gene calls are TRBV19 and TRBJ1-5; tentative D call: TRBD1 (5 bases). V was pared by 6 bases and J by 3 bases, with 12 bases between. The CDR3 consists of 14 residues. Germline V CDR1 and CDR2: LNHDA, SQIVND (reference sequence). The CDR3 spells CASRGTAYNQPQHF. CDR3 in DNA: TGTGCCAGTAGGGGGACGGCATACAATCAGCCCCAGCATTTT.

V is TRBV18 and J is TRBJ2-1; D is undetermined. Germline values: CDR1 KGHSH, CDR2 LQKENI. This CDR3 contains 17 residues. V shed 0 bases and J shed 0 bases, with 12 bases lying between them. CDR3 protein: CASSPPLQLSSYNEQFF. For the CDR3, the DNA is TGTGCCAGCTCACCACCTCTACAGCTAAGCTCCTACAATGAGCAGTTCTTC.

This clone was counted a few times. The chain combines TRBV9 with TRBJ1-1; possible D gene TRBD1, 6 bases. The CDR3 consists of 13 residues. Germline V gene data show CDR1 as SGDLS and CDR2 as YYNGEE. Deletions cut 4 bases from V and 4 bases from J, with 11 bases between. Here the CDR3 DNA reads TGTGCCAGCAGCCTAGGACAGACCACTGAAGCTTTCTTT. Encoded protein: CASSLGQTTEAFF.

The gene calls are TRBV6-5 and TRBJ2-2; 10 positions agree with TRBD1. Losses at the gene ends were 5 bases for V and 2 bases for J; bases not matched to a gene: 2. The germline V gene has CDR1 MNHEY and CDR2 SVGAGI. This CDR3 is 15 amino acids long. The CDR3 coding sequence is TGTGCCAGCAGTCCGACAGGGGGCAACACCGGGGAGCTGTTTTTT. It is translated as CASSPTGGNTGELFF.

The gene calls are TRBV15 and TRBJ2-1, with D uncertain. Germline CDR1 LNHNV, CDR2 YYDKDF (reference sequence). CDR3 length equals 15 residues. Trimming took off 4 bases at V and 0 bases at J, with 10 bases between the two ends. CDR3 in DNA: TGTGCCACCAGCAAATCCCGGACCTCCTACAATGAGCAGTTCTTC. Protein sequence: CATSKSRTSYNEQFF.

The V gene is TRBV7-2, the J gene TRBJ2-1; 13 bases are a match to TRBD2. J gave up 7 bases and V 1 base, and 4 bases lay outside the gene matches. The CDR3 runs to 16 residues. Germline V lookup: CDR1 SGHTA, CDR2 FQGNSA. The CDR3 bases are TGTGCCAGCAGCTTAGATCGGGGACTAGCGGGGAATGAGCAGTTCTTC. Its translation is CASSLDRGLAGNEQFF.

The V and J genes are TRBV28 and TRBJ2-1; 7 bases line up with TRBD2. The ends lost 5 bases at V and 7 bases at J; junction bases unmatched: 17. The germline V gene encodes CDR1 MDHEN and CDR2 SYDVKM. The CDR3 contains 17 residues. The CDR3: CASSTPRGGSQGNEQFF. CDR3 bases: TGTGCCAGCAGTACTCCTAGGGGCGGGAGTCAAGGGAATGAGCAGTTCTTC.

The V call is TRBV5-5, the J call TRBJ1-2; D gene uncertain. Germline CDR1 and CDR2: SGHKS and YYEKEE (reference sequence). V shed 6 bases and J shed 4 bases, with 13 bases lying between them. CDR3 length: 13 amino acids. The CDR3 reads CASNLGGSYGYTF. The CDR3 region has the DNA TGTGCCAGCAACCTTGGAGGATCCTATGGCTACACCTTC.

This CDR3 is CASSPQGYEQYF. The CDR3 DNA follows: TGTGCCAGCAGCCCCCAGGGATACGAGCAGTACTTC. This chain uses TRBV5-5 with TRBJ2-7, with D possibly matching TRBD1 (5 bases). V dropped 4 bases and J dropped 4 bases, with 9 bases sitting between them. The germline V gene encodes CDR1 SGHKS and CDR2 YYEKEE (reference sequence). CDR3 length equals 12 residues.

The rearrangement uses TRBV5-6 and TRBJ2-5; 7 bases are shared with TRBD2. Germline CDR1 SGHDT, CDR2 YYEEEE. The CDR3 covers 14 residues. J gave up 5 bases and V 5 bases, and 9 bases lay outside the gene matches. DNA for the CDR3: TGTGCCAGCAGTTCGCCTGGGGAGGGGGAGACCCAGTACTTC. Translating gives CASSSPGEGETQYF.

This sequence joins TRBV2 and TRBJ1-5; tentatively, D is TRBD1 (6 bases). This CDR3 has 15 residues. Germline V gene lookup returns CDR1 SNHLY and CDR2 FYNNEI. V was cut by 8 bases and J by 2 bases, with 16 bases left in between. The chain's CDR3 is CASQPDGQRNQPQHF. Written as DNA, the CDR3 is TGTGCCAGCCAGCCGGACGGACAGCGCAATCAGCCCCAGCATTTT. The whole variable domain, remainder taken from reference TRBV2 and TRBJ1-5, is EPEVTQTPSHQVTQMGQEVILRCVPISNHLYFYWYRQILGQKVEFLVSFYNNEISEKSEIFDDQFSVERPDGSNFTLKIRSTKLEDSAMYFCASQPDGQRNQPQHFGDGTRLSIL.

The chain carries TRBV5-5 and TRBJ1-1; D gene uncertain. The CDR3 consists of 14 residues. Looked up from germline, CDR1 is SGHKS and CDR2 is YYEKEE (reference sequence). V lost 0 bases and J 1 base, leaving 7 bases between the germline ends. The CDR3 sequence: CASSLVIKNTEAFF. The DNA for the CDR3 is TGTGCCAGCAGCTTGGTAATTAAGAACACTGAAGCTTTCTTT.

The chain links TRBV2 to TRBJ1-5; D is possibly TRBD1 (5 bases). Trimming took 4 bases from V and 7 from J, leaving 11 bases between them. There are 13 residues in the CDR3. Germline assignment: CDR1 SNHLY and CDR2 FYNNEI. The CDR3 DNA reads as TGTGCCAGCAGTGTGTATAGGGACCAGCCCCAGCATTTT. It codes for CASSVYRDQPQHF.

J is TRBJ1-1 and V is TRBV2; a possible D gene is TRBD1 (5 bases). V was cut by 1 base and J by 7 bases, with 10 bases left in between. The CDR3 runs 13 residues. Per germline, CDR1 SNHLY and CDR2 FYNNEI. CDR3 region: CASSEGGVIEAFF. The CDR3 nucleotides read TGTGCCAGCAGTGAAGGGGGGGTGATTGAAGCTTTCTTT.

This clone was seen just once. Written as DNA, the CDR3 is TGTGCCAGCAGCCCCGGGACCACGAATGGCTACACCTTC. Translating gives CASSPGTTNGYTF. The V call is TRBV6-6, the J call TRBJ1-2, with TRBD1 as a possible D gene (5 bases). V lost 6 bases and J lost 6, with 14 bases in between. The CDR3 covers 13 residues. Germline values: CDR1 MNHNY, CDR2 SVGAGI (reference sequence).

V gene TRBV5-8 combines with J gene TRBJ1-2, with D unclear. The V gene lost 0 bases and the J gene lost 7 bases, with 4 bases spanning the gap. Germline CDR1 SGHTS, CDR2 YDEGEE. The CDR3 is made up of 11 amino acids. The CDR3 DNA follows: TGTGCCAGCAGCTTGGAGCCTGGCTACACCTTC. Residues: CASSLEPGYTF.

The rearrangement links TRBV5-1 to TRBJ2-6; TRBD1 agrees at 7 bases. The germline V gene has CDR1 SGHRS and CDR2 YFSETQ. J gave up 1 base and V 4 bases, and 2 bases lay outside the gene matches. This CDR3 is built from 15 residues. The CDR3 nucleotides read TGCGCCAGCAGCGAGGGGGCTTCTGGGGCCAACGTCCTGACTTTC. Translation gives CASSEGASGANVLTF.

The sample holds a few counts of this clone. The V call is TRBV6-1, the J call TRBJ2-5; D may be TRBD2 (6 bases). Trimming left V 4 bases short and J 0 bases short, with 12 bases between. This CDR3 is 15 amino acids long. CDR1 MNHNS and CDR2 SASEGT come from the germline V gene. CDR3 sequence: CASSVLRGNQETQYF. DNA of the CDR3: TGTGCCAGCAGTGTTCTCCGGGGGAACCAAGAGACCCAGTACTTC.

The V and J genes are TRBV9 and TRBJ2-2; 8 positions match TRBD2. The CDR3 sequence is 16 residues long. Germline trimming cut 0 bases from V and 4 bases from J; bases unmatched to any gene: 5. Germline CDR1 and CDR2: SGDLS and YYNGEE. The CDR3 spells CASSVAAGGPTGELFF. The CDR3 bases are TGTGCCAGCAGCGTAGCTGCGGGAGGCCCCACCGGGGAGCTGTTTTTT. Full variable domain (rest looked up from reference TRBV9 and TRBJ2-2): DSGVTQTPKHLITATGQRVTLRCSPRSGDLSVYWYQQSLDQGLQFLIQYYNGEERAKGNILERFSAQQFPDLHSELNLSSLELGDSALYFCASSVAAGGPTGELFFGEGSRLTVL.

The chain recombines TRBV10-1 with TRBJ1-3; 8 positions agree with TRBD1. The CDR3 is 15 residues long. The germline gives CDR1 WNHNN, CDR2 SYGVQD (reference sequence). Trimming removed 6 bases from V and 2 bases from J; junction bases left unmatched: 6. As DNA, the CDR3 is TGCGCCAGCAGGGATCAGGGGGCTCCTGGAAACACCATATATTTT. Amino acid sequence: CASRDQGAPGNTIYF.

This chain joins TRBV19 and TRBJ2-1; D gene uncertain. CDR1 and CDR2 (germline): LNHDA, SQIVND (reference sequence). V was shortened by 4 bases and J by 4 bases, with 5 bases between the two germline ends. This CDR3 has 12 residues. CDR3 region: CASSRRYNEQFF. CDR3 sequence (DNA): TGTGCCAGTAGTAGACGGTACAATGAGCAGTTCTTC.

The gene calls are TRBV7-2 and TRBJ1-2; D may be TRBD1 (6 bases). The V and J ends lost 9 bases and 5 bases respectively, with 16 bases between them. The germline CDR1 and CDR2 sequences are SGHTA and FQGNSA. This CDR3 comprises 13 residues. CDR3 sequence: CASFGGKEYGYTF. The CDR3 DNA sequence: TGTGCCAGTTTCGGGGGCAAGGAATATGGCTACACCTTC.

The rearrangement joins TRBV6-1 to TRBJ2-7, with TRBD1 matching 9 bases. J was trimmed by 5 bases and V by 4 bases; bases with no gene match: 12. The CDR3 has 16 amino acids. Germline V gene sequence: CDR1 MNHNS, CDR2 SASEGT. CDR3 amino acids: CASSARSGTGTHEQYF. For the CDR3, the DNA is TGTGCCAGCAGTGCTCGAAGCGGGACAGGGACCCACGAGCAGTACTTC.